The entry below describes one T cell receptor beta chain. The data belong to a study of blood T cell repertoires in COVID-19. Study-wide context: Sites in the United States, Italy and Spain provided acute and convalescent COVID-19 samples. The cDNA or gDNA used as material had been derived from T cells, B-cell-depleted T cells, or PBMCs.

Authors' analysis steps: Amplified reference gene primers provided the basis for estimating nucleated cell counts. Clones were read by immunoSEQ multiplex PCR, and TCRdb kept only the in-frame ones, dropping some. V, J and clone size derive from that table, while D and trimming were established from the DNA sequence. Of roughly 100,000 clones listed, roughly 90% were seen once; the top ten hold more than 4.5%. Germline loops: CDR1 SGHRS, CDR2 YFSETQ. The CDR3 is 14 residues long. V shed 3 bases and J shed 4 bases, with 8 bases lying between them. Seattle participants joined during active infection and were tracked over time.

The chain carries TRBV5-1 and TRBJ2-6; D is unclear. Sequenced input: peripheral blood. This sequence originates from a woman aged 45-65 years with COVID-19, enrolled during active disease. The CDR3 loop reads CASSSGSGANVLTF. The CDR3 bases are TGCGCCAGCAGCTCCGGGTCCGGGGCCAACGTCCTGACTTTC.